The source of this T cell receptor beta chain is a study of shared clonotypes between healthy human individuals. The study's findings and limits: It was only blood that was sampled, and tissue repertoires likely differ.

CD45RO negativity and positive selection for CCR7 defined naive CD8 cells, a population that excluded terminally differentiated effector memory CD45RA+ cells. For every subset, genomic DNA was evenly distributed across several immunoSEQ plates. The authors loaded roughly 200 ng DNA, 28,000 or so T cell genomes, into sorted-subset replicate PCRs. Measured with immunoSEQ multiplex PCR; TCRdb has only the in-frame clones, and not every one. The data show over 2,000,000 clones, roughly 95% seen once. Per germline, CDR1 MDHEN and CDR2 SYDVKM. This CDR3 is built from 14 residues. Concerning this clone: The antigen is unknown. Sequence at one end of the junction differs from germline and may be a read error.

Sequenced sample: naive CD8+ T cells from PBMCs. The chain couples TRBV28 to TRBJ2-7, with D perhaps matching TRBD1 or TRBD2 (6 bases each). The TCR comes from a man younger than 35 in good health. Some clones in this sample may be carry-over from other donors' samples. DNA of the CDR3: TGTGCCAGCAGTGTACCTTGGGGACAAGGAGGGACTTCCTTC. As protein: CASSVPWGQGGTSF.